This T cell receptor (beta chain) was profiled in a study of shared clonotypes between healthy human individuals. As regards this clone: Antigen specificity is unknown.

Study observations and caveats: Represented genetic and exposure-history diversity was restricted by having few donors. Sequencing depth was a factor that was expected to affect clonotype sharing among donors.

The V gene end was trimmed by 7 bases and the J gene end by 1 base; junction bases not matched to a gene: 19. Germline V gene sequence: CDR1 LNHDA, CDR2 SQIVND (reference sequence). The CDR3 runs 20 residues. Several immunoSEQ plates received, in even portions, the genomic DNA of each subset. Profiling relied on immunoSEQ multiplex PCR, and the TCRdb table lists in-frame clones only, not all of them. The repertoire holds over a million clones, with roughly 96% as singletons. Sequencing was performed on naive CD4+ T cells sorted from blood. Subset in this sample: CD45RA+ positively selected. The V and J genes are TRBV19 and TRBJ1-5, with TRBD1 matching 10 bases. The origin of this receptor is a man aged 25-40 years in good health. CDR3 bases: TGTGCCAGTATTAAGTCGGTGGGACAGGGGACGTTTCGGAGCAATCAGCCCCAGCATTTT. Its translation is CASIKSVGQGTFRSNQPQHF.